This is a list of T cell receptor beta chains from one sample in a study of breast tumors, draining lymph nodes, adjacent tissues. TCRdb re-derived calls from the multiplex PCR reads in MiXCR, one entry per CDR3 protein. The sample yields about 180,000 distinct CDR3 sequences, about 30% seen once. Sequencing input: axillary lymph node tissue. The receptors derive from a female donor with breast cancer. Some clones in this sample may be carry-over from other donors' samples. CDR3s include the opening cysteine and the closing phenylalanine or tryptophan. Fields, in order: V gene, CDR3 length, D gene, clone size, J gene, CDR3 protein, CDR3 DNA. D genes are given only for firm matches. The size field is filled for only some rows; it gives once, few, many or a size class.

TRBV7-9	13	-	many	TRBJ1-5	CASSLESDQPQHF	TGTGCCAGCAGTCTCGAGTCGGATCAGCCCCAGCATTTT
TRBV6-5	15	TRBD2	many	TRBJ2-7	CASSPRTSAGFEQYF	TGTGCCAGCAGTCCCCGGACTAGCGCGGGATTCGAGCAGTACTTC
TRBV9	15	-	many	TRBJ1-1	CASSVVGQPNTEAFF	TGTGCCAGCAGCGTAGTCGGCCAGCCGAACACTGAAGCTTTCTTT
TRBV5-1	14	-	-	TRBJ2-3	CAGTHRGLTDTQYF	TGCGCCGGCACCCACAGAGGGCTAACAGATACGCAGTATTTT
TRBV7-9	13	TRBD1	many	TRBJ2-1	CASSAQGANEQFF	TGTGCCAGCAGCGCGCAGGGGGCGAATGAGCAGTTCTTC
TRBV7-2	14	-	many	TRBJ1-1	CASSARTAYTEAFF	TGTGCCAGCAGCGCAAGGACAGCATACACTGAAGCTTTCTTT
TRBV12-3/TRBV12-4	11	-	few	TRBJ1-2	CASSFFRQVAF	TGTGCCAGCAGTTTCTTCAGACAGGTTGCCTTC
TRBV19	14	-	many	TRBJ2-7	CASSARDGSYEQYF	TGTGCCAGTAGTGCCCGGGACGGCTCCTACGAGCAGTACTTC
TRBV24-1	14	TRBD2	many	TRBJ2-3	CATSEPGGPDTQYF	TGTGCCACCAGTGAACCGGGGGGGCCAGATACGCAGTATTTT
TRBV24-1	13	TRBD1	-	TRBJ1-4	CATRTGGLEKLFF	TGTGCCACCAGGACAGGGGGGCTTGAAAAACTGTTTTTT
TRBV20-1	16	TRBD2	many	TRBJ2-1	CSARGGTSGVYNEQFF	TGCAGTGCTAGAGGGGGGACTAGCGGAGTCTACAATGAGCAGTTCTTC
TRBV14	15	TRBD1	-	TRBJ1-6	CASSQGQGGNSPLHF	TGTGCCAGCAGCCAAGGGCAGGGGGGTAATTCACCCCTCCACTTT
TRBV18	21	-	few	TRBJ2-6	CASSPVLLSANTPSGANVLTF	TGTGCCAGCTCACCGGTCCTTCTGAGCGCCAATACTCCCTCTGGGGCCAACGTCCTGACTTTC
TRBV29-1	13	-	many	TRBJ2-7	CSVEGAGAYEQYF	TGCAGCGTTGAAGGGGCAGGGGCCTACGAGCAGTACTTC
TRBV12-3/TRBV12-4	15	TRBD1	many	TRBJ2-5	CASSPRAGGWETQYF	TGTGCCAGCAGCCCTAGGGCAGGGGGCTGGGAGACCCAGTACTTC
TRBV7-6	14	-	-	TRBJ1-4	CASSLIGACEKLFF	TGTGCCAGCAGCTTAATCGGGGCTTGTGAAAAACTGTTTTTT
TRBV12-3/TRBV12-4	16	TRBD1	-	TRBJ2-2	CASSALGTGDTGELFF	TGTGCCAGCTCCGCCCTGGGGACAGGGGACACCGGGGAGCTGTTTTTT
TRBV19	13	-	many	TRBJ2-5	CASSKDSQETQYF	TGTGCCAGTAGTAAGGACAGCCAAGAGACCCAGTACTTC
TRBV5-8	15	-	many	TRBJ1-5	CASSVFGPFNQPQHF	TGTGCCAGCAGCGTCTTTGGACCATTTAATCAGCCCCAGCATTTT
TRBV7-8	16	-	many	TRBJ2-7	CASSLSGPYSSYEQYF	TGTGCCAGCAGCTTAAGCGGTCCTTACAGCTCCTACGAGCAGTACTTC
TRBV5-6	14	-	-	TRBJ1-5	CASSFRDLSSYEHF	TGTGCCAGCAGCTTCAGGGACCTGAGCTCCTACGAGCATTTT
TRBV2	15	TRBD1	many	TRBJ1-5	CASSLRGLGHQPQHF	TGTGCCAGCAGCCTCAGGGGGTTGGGGCATCAGCCCCAGCATTTT
TRBV5-1	16	TRBD2	-	TRBJ2-7	CASSNIVGGGEYEQYF	TGCGCCAGCAGCAATATCGTGGGGGGGGGGGAATACGAGCAGTACTTC
TRBV2	14	-	-	TRBJ2-5	CAVTSTDTRETQYF	TGTGCCGTAACGAGCACAGATACGAGGGAGACCCAGTACTTC
TRBV20-1	12	-	many	TRBJ1-5	CSAGVVAQPQHF	TGCAGTGCTGGGGTGGTGGCTCAGCCCCAGCATTTT
TRBV14	13	-	many	TRBJ1-2	CASSQGRRYGYTF	TGTGCCAGCAGCCAAGGTCGACGGTATGGCTACACCTTC
TRBV11-2	15	-	-	TRBJ1-1	CASSRTGTMNTEAFF	TGTGCCAGCAGCCGAACAGGGACCATGAACACTGAAGCTTTCTTT
TRBV19	18	TRBD2	once	TRBJ2-7	CASRGRGTTTSGAYEQYF	TGTGCTAGTAGAGGCCGCGGGACAACCACTAGCGGAGCCTACGAGCAGTACTTC
TRBV5-6	13	-	-	TRBJ1-3	CASTWRSGNTIYF	TGTGCCAGCACTTGGAGGTCTGGAAACACCATATATTTT
TRBV16	15	TRBD1	few	TRBJ2-3	CASSTAVTGEFTQYF	TGTGCCAGCAGCACAGCGGTGACAGGGGAGTTTACGCAGTATTTT
TRBV5-4	12	-	-	TRBJ1-1	CASSSGHWEAFF	TGTGCCAGCAGCTCAGGGCATTGGGAAGCTTTCTTT
TRBV7-2	15	TRBD2	many	TRBJ2-1	CASSFGWGRAIEQFF	TGTGCCAGCAGCTTTGGATGGGGGAGGGCTATTGAGCAGTTCTTC
TRBV7-2	14	-	many	TRBJ2-3	CASNLRGATDTQYF	TGTGCCAGCAACCTACGGGGGGCCACCGATACGCAGTATTTT
TRBV20-1	14	TRBD2	many	TRBJ2-5	CSARGTSGWQTQYF	TGCAGTGCTAGAGGGACTAGCGGGTGGCAGACCCAGTACTTC
TRBV6-5	14	-	-	TRBJ2-7	CASSYLGGDYEQYF	TGTGCCAGCAGTTACCTAGGTGGGGACTACGAGCAGTACTTC
TRBV10-3	15	TRBD1	-	TRBJ1-5	CAISEKGQGSQTQHF	TGTGCCATCAGTGAGAAGGGACAGGGGAGTCAGACCCAGCATTTT
TRBV20-1	15	-	-	TRBJ2-7	CSARDGQALPREQYF	TGCAGTGCTAGAGATGGACAAGCCCTCCCTCGGGAGCAGTACTTC
TRBV9	15	-	many	TRBJ2-3	CASSPIPVGTDTQYF	TGTGCCAGCAGCCCCATTCCGGTAGGCACAGATACGCAGTATTTT
TRBV7-9	12	-	many	TRBJ2-7	CASSSVNYEQYF	TGTGCCAGCAGCTCCGTGAACTACGAGCAGTACTTC
TRBV6-5	13	TRBD1	many	TRBJ2-7	CASKSRQGYEQYF	TGTGCCAGCAAATCGAGACAGGGGTACGAGCAGTACTTC
TRBV6-4	15	-	-	TRBJ1-6	CASRRNQGDNSPLHF	TGTGCCAGCAGACGTAACCAGGGCGATAATTCGCCCCTCCACTTT
TRBV19	18	TRBD2	-	TRBJ2-7	CASRGGRLAGRSSYEQYF	TGTGCCAGTAGGGGGGGGAGACTAGCGGGTCGAAGCTCCTACGAGCAGTACTTC
TRBV24-1	16	TRBD1	many	TRBJ2-2	CATSDLARGLTGELFF	TGTGCCACCAGTGATCTGGCCAGGGGGCTTACCGGGGAGCTGTTTTTT
TRBV20-1	17	TRBD2	many	TRBJ2-1	CSATGTGGLAGRGEQFF	TGCAGTGCAACCGGGACAGGGGGACTAGCGGGACGGGGGGAGCAGTTCTTC
TRBV19	14	-	many	TRBJ2-2	CASSMGHNTGELFF	TGTGCCAGTAGTATGGGACATAACACCGGGGAGCTGTTTTTT
TRBV27	13	-	-	TRBJ1-2	CASGFNGQNGYTF	TGTGCCAGCGGCTTTAACGGACAGAATGGCTACACCTTC
TRBV9	16	-	-	TRBJ2-5	CASIRHRGGGGETQHF	TGTGCCAGCATCCGACACAGAGGAGGGGGTGGAGAGACCCAGCACTTC
TRBV24-1	13	-	-	TRBJ1-4	CATSGRWGEKLLF	TGTGCCACCAGTGGTCGGTGGGGAGAAAAACTGCTTTTT
TRBV20-1	12	-	many	TRBJ2-7	CSAREGPLEQYF	TGCAGTGCTAGAGAGGGACCTCTCGAGCAGTACTTC
TRBV11-2	12	-	many	TRBJ2-3	CASSLGRDTQYF	TGTGCCAGCAGCTTGGGTCGGGATACGCAGTATTTT
TRBV5-7	15	TRBD2	-	TRBJ2-2	CASSEGTSGSGELFF	TGTGCCAGCAGCGAAGGGACTAGCGGTTCCGGGGAGCTGTTTTTT
TRBV12-5	12	-	many	TRBJ2-7	CASGYQGYEQYF	TGTGCTAGTGGTTACCAGGGTTACGAGCAGTACTTC
TRBV12-3/TRBV12-4	13	-	many	TRBJ2-5	CASSTRGGETQYF	TGTGCCAGCAGCACGCGGGGCGGAGAGACCCAGTACTTC
TRBV14	16	-	-	TRBJ2-7	CASSQDRSAYSLEQYF	TGTGCCAGCAGCCAAGATCGGTCGGCTTATTCTCTGGAGCAGTACTTC
TRBV7-8	16	-	many	TRBJ2-3	CASSLAEGRRADTQYF	TGTGCCAGCAGCTTAGCTGAGGGGCGCAGGGCAGATACGCAGTATTTT
TRBV20-1	16	-	-	TRBJ2-3	CSARGYIGLIVDEQYF	TGCAGTGCTAGAGGGTATATAGGACTAATCGTGGATGAGCAGTATTTT
TRBV20-1	17	TRBD1	-	TRBJ2-2	CSASGLGQGLATGELFF	TGCAGTGCTAGTGGTTTGGGACAGGGTCTTGCCACCGGGGAGCTGTTTTTT
TRBV7-7	14	TRBD1	many	TRBJ1-3	CASSDTGDGSTIYF	TGTGCTAGCAGTGATACAGGGGATGGAAGTACCATATATTTT
TRBV7-8	16	TRBD2	-	TRBJ2-5	CAGSLYGGTRGETQYF	TGTGCCGGCAGCTTATATGGGGGGACTAGGGGCGAGACCCAGTACTTC